This TCR beta chain emerged from a study of blood T cell repertoires in COVID-19. The wider study: Acute and convalescent COVID-19 specimens originated in the United States, Italy and Spain. Sources were T cells, B-cell-depleted T cells, or PBMCs; the material itself was cDNA or gDNA.

This clone has just a few counts. How the authors handled the data: Quantification of nucleated cells was approximated via reference gene primer amplification. Produced via immunoSEQ multiplex PCR; TCRdb's table is partial and in-frame only. Clone size and the V and J calls come from that table; the DNA yielded D and trimming. The sample has fewer than 150,000 clones; around 80% are singletons. Germline V lookup: CDR1 MNHEY, CDR2 SVGAGI. Trimming took 2 bases from V and 8 from J, leaving 12 bases between them. The CDR3 sequence is 13 residues long. This sequence was found in a man aged 45-65 years with acute or convalescent COVID-19. This chain uses TRBV6-5 with TRBJ1-2, with D maybe TRBD1 (5 bases). The source material was peripheral blood. CDR3 amino acids: CASSYGADRGYTF. The CDR3 coding sequence is TGTGCCAGCAGTTACGGGGCAGATAGGGGCTACACCTTC.